Listed here are 17 T cell receptor beta chains from one sample, sequenced in a study of beta chain features in type 1 diabetes. The study, taken as a whole, reports: Type 1 diabetes patients showed a moderate but significant shortening of TCRB CDR3s in all four CD4+ subsets.

No antigens are known for them. Expressed TCRB transcripts were sequenced, since all the RNA that had been isolated was reverse transcribed. Measured with immunoSEQ multiplex PCR; TCRdb has only the in-frame clones, and not every one. Of hundreds of thousands of clones listed, approximately 16% are singletons. The sample comprised naive CD4+ T cells from blood. These receptors came from a young man with type 1 diabetes.

The chain combines TRBV19 with TRBJ1-1, with 7 bases fitting TRBD1. Germline V lookup: CDR1 LNHDA, CDR2 SQIVND (reference sequence). CDR3 length: 14 residues. V dropped 8 bases and J dropped 0; count of bases not matched to a gene: 6. In DNA form, the CDR3 reads TGTGCCAGTCGTCGACAGGGATTGAACACTGAAGCTTTCTTT. Encoded protein: CASRRQGLNTEAFF.

This chain connects TRBV7-9 to TRBJ2-1; 10 bases fit TRBD2. Trimming cost V 5 bases and J 4 bases; bases outside gene matches: 5. In germline, CDR1 is SEHNR, CDR2 FQNEAQ (reference sequence). This CDR3 comprises 15 residues. Written as DNA, the CDR3 is TGTGCCAGCAGCCAGCCGGGACTAGCGTACAATGAGCAGTTCTTC. Translation: CASSQPGLAYNEQFF.

The DNA for the CDR3 is TGTGCCAGCAGCTCCCGGACTAGCGGGGGTCTGTCCTACGAGCAGTACTTC. Protein product: CASSSRTSGGLSYEQYF. This chain joins TRBV7-9 and TRBJ2-7; 13 bases match TRBD2. CDR3 length: 17 residues. The V segment lost 4 bases and the J segment 1 base; nucleotides outside the gene matches: 7. CDR1 is SEHNR, CDR2 FQNEAQ, per germline (reference sequence).

This clone occurred a few times. The chain couples TRBV28 to TRBJ2-5; 8 bases match TRBD1. The CDR3 totals 14 residues. The germline gives CDR1 MDHEN, CDR2 SYDVKM. Trimming at V came to 6 bases and at J to 4 bases, leaving 7 bases not matched to a gene. The CDR3 DNA follows: TGTGCCAGCAGCAACGGACAGGGAGGAGAGACCCAGTACTTC. Encoded protein: CASSNGQGGETQYF.

This clone has just a few counts. J is TRBJ2-1 and V is TRBV9; maybe TRBD2 (6 bases). Germline V gene data show CDR1 as SGDLS and CDR2 as YYNGEE. The V and J ends lost 4 bases and 0 bases respectively, with 8 bases between them. The CDR3 totals 14 residues. The CDR3 spells CASSFGSSYNEQFF. In DNA form, the CDR3 reads TGTGCCAGCAGCTTCGGGAGCTCCTACAATGAGCAGTTCTTC. The full variable domain, rest sourced from reference TRBV9 and TRBJ2-1, is DSGVTQTPKHLITATGQRVTLRCSPRSGDLSVYWYQQSLDQGLQFLIQYYNGEERAKGNILERFSAQQFPDLHSELNLSSLELGDSALYFCASSFGSSYNEQFFGPGTRLTVL.

This clone turned up a few times. J is TRBJ2-5 and V is TRBV7-9; 7 bases match TRBD1. V lost 2 bases, J lost 0 bases, and 3 bases stayed unmatched. This CDR3 has 15 amino acids. The V gene's germline CDR1 is SEHNR and CDR2 FQNEAQ (reference sequence). CDR3 nucleotides: TGTGCCAGCAGCTTATCACAGGGGTACCAAGAGACCCAGTACTTC. Translation gives CASSLSQGYQETQYF.

The V call is TRBV9, the J call TRBJ1-2; possibly TRBD1 for D (5 bases). Germline V gene lookup returns CDR1 SGDLS and CDR2 YYNGEE. CDR3 length: 13 residues. V gave up 0 bases and J gave up 4 bases, with 7 bases separating them. The CDR3 loop reads CASSVGQSYGYTF. CDR3 nucleotide sequence: TGTGCCAGCAGCGTAGGACAGAGCTATGGCTACACCTTC.

In its sample, this clone was seen a few times. The chain carries TRBV2 and TRBJ2-3, with TRBD2 matching 9 bases. J gave up 4 bases and V 3 bases, and 5 bases lay outside the gene matches. The length of the CDR3 is 15 residues. Germline values: CDR1 SNHLY, CDR2 FYNNEI. The CDR3 bases are TGTGCCAGCAGTGAGGCGGGGGGGCCGCCAGATACGCAGTATTTT. Its protein is CASSEAGGPPDTQYF. Full variable domain (remainder filled in from reference TRBV2 and TRBJ2-3): EPEVTQTPSHQVTQMGQEVILRCVPISNHLYFYWYRQILGQKVEFLVSFYNNEISEKSEIFDDQFSVERPDGSNFTLKIRSTKLEDSAMYFCASSEAGGPPDTQYFGPGTRLTVL.

The gene calls are TRBV5-1 and TRBJ2-7; 7 positions match TRBD1. The CDR3 is 15 amino acids. Germline V gene data show CDR1 as SGHRS and CDR2 as YFSETQ. Losses at the gene ends were 4 bases for V and 0 bases for J; bases not matched to a gene: 7. CDR3 loop: CASSIGTVSSYEQYF. CDR3 nucleotide sequence: TGCGCCAGCAGCATTGGGACAGTCAGCTCCTACGAGCAGTACTTC.

This clone was seen a few times. The V call is TRBV19, the J call TRBJ2-5; 7 positions match TRBD2. Germline CDR1 and CDR2: LNHDA and SQIVND (reference sequence). The junction had 7 bases not matched to a gene; V was cut back by 3 bases and J by 3 bases. This CDR3 region has 15 residues. The CDR3 protein is CASSIGASGKETQYF. The CDR3 bases are TGTGCCAGTAGTATCGGGGCTAGCGGAAAAGAGACCCAGTACTTC.

There are a few counts of this clone. This sequence joins TRBV6-1 and TRBJ2-1, with D unresolved. CDR3 length equals 12 residues. Germline CDR1 is MNHNS and CDR2 is SASEGT. The germline V and J ends were trimmed by 10 bases and 7 bases, with 14 bases remaining between them. The CDR3 loop reads CATSLGRNEQFF. The CDR3 region has the DNA TGTGCCACCTCTCTCGGCAGGAATGAGCAGTTCTTC.

The gene calls are TRBV7-9 and TRBJ2-1; weak D call: TRBD2 (5 bases). This CDR3 spans 12 amino acids. V gave up 7 bases and J gave up 5 bases, with 9 bases separating them. Per the germline V gene, CDR1 is SEHNR and CDR2 is FQNEAQ (reference sequence). CDR3 amino acids: CASNGLNNEQFF. CDR3 nucleotides: TGTGCCAGCAACGGACTCAACAATGAGCAGTTCTTC.

This chain joins TRBV5-1 and TRBJ2-5, with TRBD2 as a possible D gene (6 bases). The CDR3 loop spans 14 amino acids. The germline CDR1 and CDR2 sequences are SGHRS and YFSETQ. V gave up 3 bases and J gave up 4 bases, with 13 bases separating them. The CDR3 nucleotides are TGCGCCAGCAGCTCCGGAGGGGAAGCAGAGACCCAGTACTTC. Its protein product is CASSSGGEAETQYF.

The chain joins TRBV19 to TRBJ1-2; D possibly corresponds to TRBD1 (6 bases). From germline, CDR1 is LNHDA and CDR2 SQIVND (reference sequence). This CDR3 spans 14 amino acids. With 3 bases removed from V and 5 bases from J, the gap between germline ends came to 13 bases. The CDR3 reads CASSMTGWGYGYTF. The DNA for the CDR3 is TGTGCCAGTAGTATGACAGGATGGGGGTATGGCTACACCTTC.

As for this clone: This specimen includes other DNA sequences encoding the same CDR3. The chain combines TRBV5-1 with TRBJ2-2, with 9 bases aligning to TRBD2. After removal of 2 bases from V and 4 bases from J, the junction contained 3 bases not matched to a gene. The CDR3 length is 15 residues. Germline assignment: CDR1 SGHRS and CDR2 YFSETQ. Here the CDR3 DNA reads TGCGCCAGCAGCTTAGCTAGCGGGGTCACCGGGGAGCTGTTTTTT. This gives the protein CASSLASGVTGELFF.

This clone was detected a few times. The chain links TRBV7-6 to TRBJ2-7; D is perhaps TRBD1 (5 bases). CDR3 length: 15 residues. Germline values: CDR1 SGHVS, CDR2 FNYEAQ. Trimming left V 0 bases short and J 4 bases short, with 13 bases between. The CDR3 nucleotides read TGTGCCAGCAGCTTAGCGCTAGACAGTCGGTACGAGCAGTACTTC. This translates into CASSLALDSRYEQYF. Full variable domain (outside the CDR3, taken from reference TRBV7-6 and TRBJ2-7): GAGVSQSPRYKVTKRGQDVALRCDPISGHVSLYWYRQALGQGPEFLTYFNYEAQQDKSGLPNDRFSAERPEGSISTLTIQRTEQRDSAMYRCASSLALDSRYEQYFGPGTRLTVT.

This clone was recorded a few times. The rearrangement joins TRBV6-6 to TRBJ1-1; maybe TRBD1 (5 bases). The CDR3 is 15 residues long. Trimming took off 2 bases at V and 1 base at J, with 11 bases between the two ends. Germline loops: CDR1 MNHNY, CDR2 SVGAGI (reference sequence). CDR3 bases: TGTGCCAGCAGTTACAACGACGGGGGGAACACTGAAGCTTTCTTT. It codes for CASSYNDGGNTEAFF.